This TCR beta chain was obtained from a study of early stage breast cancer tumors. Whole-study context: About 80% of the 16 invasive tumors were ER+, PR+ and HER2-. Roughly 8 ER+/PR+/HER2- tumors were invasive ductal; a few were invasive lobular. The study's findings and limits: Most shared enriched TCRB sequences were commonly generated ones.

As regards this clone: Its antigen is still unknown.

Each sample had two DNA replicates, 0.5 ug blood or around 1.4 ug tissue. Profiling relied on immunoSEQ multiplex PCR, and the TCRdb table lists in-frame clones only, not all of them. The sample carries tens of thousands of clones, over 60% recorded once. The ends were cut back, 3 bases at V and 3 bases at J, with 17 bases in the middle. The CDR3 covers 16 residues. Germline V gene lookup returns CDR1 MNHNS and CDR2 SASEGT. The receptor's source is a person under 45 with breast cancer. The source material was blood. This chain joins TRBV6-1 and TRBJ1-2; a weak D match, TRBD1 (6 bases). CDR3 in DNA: TGTGCCAGCAGTGAGGACAGCCCGAGAACCCACTATGGCTACACCTTC. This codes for CASSEDSPRTHYGYTF.